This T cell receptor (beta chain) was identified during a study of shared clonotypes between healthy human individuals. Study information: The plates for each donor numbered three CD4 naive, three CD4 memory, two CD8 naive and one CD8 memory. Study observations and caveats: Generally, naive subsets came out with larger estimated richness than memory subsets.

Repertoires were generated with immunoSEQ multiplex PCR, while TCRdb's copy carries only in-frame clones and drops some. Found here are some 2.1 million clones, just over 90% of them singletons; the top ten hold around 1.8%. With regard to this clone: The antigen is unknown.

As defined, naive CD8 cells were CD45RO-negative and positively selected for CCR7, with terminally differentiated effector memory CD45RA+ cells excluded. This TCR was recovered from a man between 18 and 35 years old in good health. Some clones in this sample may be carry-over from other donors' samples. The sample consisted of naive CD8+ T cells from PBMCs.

CDR3 protein: CASSRGQGPYEQYF. CDR3 nucleotides: TGTGCCAGCAGTAGAGGACAGGGGCCCTACGAGCAGTACTTC. The chain links TRBV9 to TRBJ2-7; 9 bases line up with TRBD1. CDR3 length: 14 residues. Losses at the gene ends were 5 bases for V and 2 bases for J; bases not matched to a gene: 5. CDR1 SGDLS and CDR2 YYNGEE come from the germline V gene.